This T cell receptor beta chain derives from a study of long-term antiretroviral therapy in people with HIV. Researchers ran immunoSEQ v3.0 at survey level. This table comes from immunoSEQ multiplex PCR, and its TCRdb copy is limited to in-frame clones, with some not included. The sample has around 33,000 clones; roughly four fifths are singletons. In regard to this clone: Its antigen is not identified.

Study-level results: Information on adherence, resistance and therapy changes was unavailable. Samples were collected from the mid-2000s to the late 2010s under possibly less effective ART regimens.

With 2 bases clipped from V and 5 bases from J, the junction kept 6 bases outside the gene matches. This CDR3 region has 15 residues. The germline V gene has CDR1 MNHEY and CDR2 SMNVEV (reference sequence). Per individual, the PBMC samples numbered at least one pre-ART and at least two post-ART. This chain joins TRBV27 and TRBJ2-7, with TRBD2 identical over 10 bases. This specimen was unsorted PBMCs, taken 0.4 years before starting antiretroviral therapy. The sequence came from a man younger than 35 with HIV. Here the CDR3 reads CASSLISGTSDEQYF. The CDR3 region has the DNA TGTGCCAGCAGTTTAATCTCCGGGACTAGCGACGAGCAGTACTTC.